The 13 T cell receptor beta chains below were found in one sample sequenced in a study of cytomegalovirus exposure and HLA in healthy donors. It was with 60 Vbeta and 13 Jbeta primers that the PCR ran. Profiling relied on immunoSEQ multiplex PCR, and the TCRdb table lists in-frame clones only, not all of them. Here the sample spans about 250,000 clones, approximately 70% being singletons. The sample consisted of PBMCs. These TCRs come from a female donor in good health and CMV-seronegative.

J is TRBJ1-1 and V is TRBV7-9; D is perhaps TRBD1 (6 bases). CDR1 is SEHNR, CDR2 FQNEAQ, per germline (reference sequence). V gave up 2 bases and J gave up 1 base, with 14 bases separating them. The CDR3 is made up of 16 amino acids. The CDR3 spells CASSLLRTDRNTEAFF. The CDR3 bases are TGTGCCAGCAGCTTACTACGGACGGACAGGAACACTGAAGCTTTCTTT. The full variable domain, rest sourced from reference TRBV7-9 and TRBJ1-1, is DTGVSQNPRHKITKRGQNVTFRCDPISEHNRLYWYRQTLGQGPEFLTYFQNEAQLEKSRLLSDRFSAERPKGSFSTLEIQRTEQGDSAMYLCASSLLRTDRNTEAFFGQGTRLTVV.

The J gene is TRBJ1-1, the V gene TRBV9; perhaps TRBD1 as D (6 bases). Germline V gives CDR1 SGDLS, CDR2 YYNGEE. This CDR3 contains 14 residues. Trimming took 5 bases from V and 1 from J, leaving 12 bases between them. This CDR3 reads CASRDGGRNTEAFF. The CDR3 region has the DNA TGTGCCAGCAGGGACGGGGGGCGGAACACTGAAGCTTTCTTT.

This rearrangement joins TRBV28 to TRBJ1-2; 8 bases map to TRBD1. The CDR3 loop spans 15 amino acids. The trim removed 9 bases at V and 0 bases at J, leaving 9 bases unmatched. Germline CDR1 MDHEN, CDR2 SYDVKM. The CDR3 nucleotides read TGTGCCAGTACACAGGGGGTCGTAGCTAACTATGGCTACACCTTC. It codes for CASTQGVVANYGYTF.

The V gene is TRBV6-5, the J gene TRBJ1-1, with D possibly TRBD1 on 6 matching bases. V was clipped by 6 bases and J by 3 bases, with 14 bases between them. The CDR3 runs 14 residues. Germline-derived CDR1 and CDR2 are MNHEY and SVGAGI. The CDR3 reads CASRNPPGDTEAFF. CDR3 nucleotides: TGTGCCAGCAGAAATCCTCCAGGGGACACTGAAGCTTTCTTT.

The V and J genes are TRBV27 and TRBJ2-1, with D possibly being TRBD1 (6 bases). The germline gives CDR1 MNHEY, CDR2 SMNVEV (reference sequence). Trimming pared 7 bases from V and 4 bases from J, leaving 20 bases between. The CDR3 is 16 amino acids. The CDR3 here is CASISQPGTKYNEQFF. As DNA, the CDR3 is TGTGCCAGCATCTCTCAACCCGGGACAAAGTACAATGAGCAGTTCTTC.

The V call is TRBV2, the J call TRBJ2-1; 8 nucleotides match TRBD2. Germline V gene lookup returns CDR1 SNHLY and CDR2 FYNNEI. The ends lost 6 bases at V and 5 bases at J; junction bases unmatched: 6. The CDR3 consists of 14 residues. CDR3 DNA: TGTGCCAGCAGAGGCAATAGCGGGAACAATGAGCAGTTCTTC. It codes for CASRGNSGNNEQFF.

This clone was seen a single time. The rearrangement uses TRBV9 and TRBJ2-1, with TRBD2 matching over 11 bases. V shed 4 bases, J shed 10 bases, and the junction held 7 bases outside the gene matches. This CDR3 is built from 14 residues. The germline V gene has CDR1 SGDLS and CDR2 YYNGEE. The CDR3 loop reads CASSPIAGGTEQFF. CDR3 sequence (DNA): TGTGCCAGCAGCCCCATAGCGGGAGGGACCGAGCAGTTCTTC.

The chain combines TRBV6-6 with TRBJ1-1, with D tentatively TRBD1 (5 bases). Per the germline V gene, CDR1 is MNHNY and CDR2 is SVGAGI (reference sequence). This CDR3 comprises 14 residues. V lost 5 bases and J lost 1, with 11 bases in between. CDR3 protein: CASSPGSRNTEAFF. CDR3 DNA sequence: TGTGCCAGCAGTCCAGGGTCCAGGAACACTGAAGCTTTCTTT.

V usage is TRBV2 and J usage is TRBJ2-1; 11 nucleotides align to TRBD2. The J segment lost 15 bases and the V segment lost 1 base, leaving 14 bases of the junction unmatched. The CDR3 has 16 residues. Germline values: CDR1 SNHLY, CDR2 FYNNEI. In nucleotides, the CDR3 is TGTGCCAGCAGTGAAGTTAGCGGGAGGGCAGATAGCGGTCCGTTCTTC. Protein sequence: CASSEVSGRADSGPFF.

The chain links TRBV6-1 to TRBJ1-5, with D perhaps matching TRBD1 (6 bases). Germline CDR1 reads MNHNS; CDR2 reads SASEGT. V dropped 3 bases and J dropped 3 bases, with 12 bases sitting between them. The CDR3 loop spans 15 amino acids. CDR3 in DNA: TGTGCCAGCAGTGATCAACAGGGATTCAATCAGCCCCAGCATTTT. As protein: CASSDQQGFNQPQHF.

This rearrangement joins TRBV7-8 to TRBJ2-2, with a weak D call TRBD2 (5 bases). The CDR3 is 16 amino acids. Germline V lookup: CDR1 SGHVS, CDR2 FQNEAQ. The V end was cut by 1 base, the J end by 1 base, with 10 bases between. CDR3 sequence reads: CASSLGASRNTGELFF. The CDR3 DNA follows: TGTGCCAGCAGCTTAGGGGCTAGCCGGAACACCGGGGAGCTGTTTTTT.

The gene calls are TRBV28 and TRBJ1-5; D perhaps matches TRBD1 (5 bases). This CDR3 region has 15 residues. CDR1 and CDR2 from the germline V gene are MDHEN and SYDVKM. V was clipped by 0 bases and J by 0 bases, with 6 bases between them. CDR3 in DNA: TGTGCCAGCAGTTTATGGACAGATAGCAATCAGCCCCAGCATTTT. It specifies CASSLWTDSNQPQHF.

The chain joins TRBV10-2 to TRBJ2-7, with 10 bases aligning to TRBD2. CDR3 size: 17 residues. The V gene's germline CDR1 is WSHSY and CDR2 SAAADI. V shed 2 bases and J 2 bases; nucleotides not matched to a gene: 9. The CDR3 reads CASSETASGSRAYEQYF. The CDR3 DNA is TGCGCCAGCAGTGAGACGGCTAGCGGGAGTAGGGCCTACGAGCAGTACTTC.